The entry below describes one T cell receptor (beta chain). The antigen is undetermined. This sample is drawn from a study of brain metastases from non-small cell lung cancer. Findings and caveats of the study: Expanded T-cell clones appeared in more than 60% of brain metastases over primaries.

The CDR3 has 13 amino acids. Germline V lookup: CDR1 MDHEN, CDR2 SYDVKM. V dropped 6 bases and J dropped 8 bases, with 11 bases sitting between them. Sequencing was performed with immunoSEQ multiplex PCR; in TCRdb, only in-frame clones are kept and a portion is missing. The top ten hold over 10% of the sample, which has 4,100 or so clones, roughly 84% seen once. The V call is TRBV28, the J call TRBJ1-6, with unresolved D. The sequencing input was tissue from a brain metastasis. The receptor comes from a donor at least 40 years old with non-small cell lung cancer. CDR3: CASSPNGDSPLHF. The CDR3 coding sequence is TGTGCCAGCAGCCCAAACGGGGATTCACCCCTCCACTTT.